Sequencing of this T cell receptor (beta chain) was carried out in a study of shared T cell receptors in the human thymus. Trimming cost V 4 bases and J 3 bases, with 18 bases left between them. Germline lookup yields CDR1 MDHEN and CDR2 SYDVKM. This CDR3 comprises 16 residues. Clones were read by immunoSEQ multiplex PCR, and TCRdb kept only the in-frame ones, dropping some. The sample contains hundreds of thousands of clones, around 87% of which appear only once. The sample also formed part of further work on human thymus T cells. That work contributes: What appeared biased in thymic and blood repertoires was the usage of V and J genes. Related reports documented highly overlapping thymic repertoires among unrelated individuals.

The chain uses TRBV28 and TRBJ1-1; tentative D call: TRBD1 (6 bases). The sequence was collected from a boy under three years old with a congenital heart defect. Material: thymocytes. This chain's CDR3 is CASSSTNRAGDTEAFF. The CDR3 region has the DNA TGTGCCAGCAGTTCAACGAACAGGGCGGGGGACACTGAAGCTTTCTTT.